The sequence of this TCR beta chain was determined in a study of naive CD8 T cells in extremely preterm neonates. Clones were read by immunoSEQ multiplex PCR, and TCRdb kept only the in-frame ones, dropping some. The table has over 5,000 clones, approximately 96% seen once; the top ten hold over 7%. Germline V gene lookup returns CDR1 SGHDN and CDR2 FVKESK. The CDR3 has 16 residues. V dropped 4 bases and J dropped 2; count of bases not matched to a gene: 8. Source material: naive CD8+ T cells from blood. This chain joins TRBV14 and TRBJ2-1; 7 bases agree with TRBD1. This clonotype originated in a human donor in good health. The CDR3: CASSRRRQGPYNEQFF. The CDR3 DNA is TGTGCCAGCAGCCGAAGAAGACAGGGCCCCTACAATGAGCAGTTCTTC. Complete variable domain (other parts from reference TRBV14 and TRBJ2-1): EAGVTQFPSHSVIEKGQTVTLRCDPISGHDNLYWYRRVMGKEIKFLLHFVKESKQDESGMPNNRFLAERTGGTYSTLKVQPAELEDSGVYFCASSRRRQGPYNEQFFGPGTRLTVL.